The clone carrying this T cell receptor beta chain was counted ten times or more. The antigen remains unidentified. These data come from a study of T cells in Graves' hyperthyroidism and ophthalmopathy. Authors of the study amplified TCR beta CDR3 regions from RNA transcripts. The HTBI primer set drove a first-round RT-PCR of the TCR CDR3. TCRdb recomputed calls from the multiplex PCR reads with MiXCR, one row per CDR3 protein. The sample consists of more than 500,000 distinct CDR3 sequences, roughly 46% of them appearing once. Investigators excluded patients with uncontrolled infection, other autoimmune disease, pregnancy or lactation. Each diagnosis drew on symptoms, thyroxine, TRAb, thyroid ultrasound and orbital computed tomography findings. Study-wide findings and caveats: By a 13 V-J model, ophthalmopathy was set apart from stable hyperthyroidism.

The CDR3 sequence is 17 residues long. The V segment lost 3 bases and the J segment 5 bases; nucleotides outside the gene matches: 14. The origin of this receptor is an adult woman with Graves' disease, either hyperthyroidism or ophthalmopathy (not recorded which). Sequencing used peripheral blood or thyroid tissue (not recorded which). This chain links TRBV12-3 or TRBV12-4 with TRBJ2-5, with 8 bases aligning to TRBD2. The CDR3 here is CASSLQPGTRTGETQYF. The CDR3 DNA follows: TGTGCCAGCAGTTTGCAACCCGGGACTAGGACGGGGGAGACCCAGTACTTC.